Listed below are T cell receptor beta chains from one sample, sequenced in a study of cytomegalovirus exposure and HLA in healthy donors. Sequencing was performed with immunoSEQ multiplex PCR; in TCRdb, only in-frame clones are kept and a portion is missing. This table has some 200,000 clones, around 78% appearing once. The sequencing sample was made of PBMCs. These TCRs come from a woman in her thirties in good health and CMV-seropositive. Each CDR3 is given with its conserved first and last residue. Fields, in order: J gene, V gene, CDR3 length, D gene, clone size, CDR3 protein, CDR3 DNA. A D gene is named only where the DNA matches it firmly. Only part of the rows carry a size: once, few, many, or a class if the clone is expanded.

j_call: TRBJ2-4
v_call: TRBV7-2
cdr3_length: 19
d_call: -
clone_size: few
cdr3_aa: CASSFGTSGGVLAKNIQYF
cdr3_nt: TGTGCCAGCAGCTTCGGTACTTCAGGAGGGGTTCTAGCCAAAAACATTCAGTACTTC

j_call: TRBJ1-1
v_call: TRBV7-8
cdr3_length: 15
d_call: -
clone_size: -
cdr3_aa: CASSPRTGVNTEAFF
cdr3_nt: TGTGCCAGCAGCCCTCGGACTGGGGTGAACACTGAAGCTTTCTTT

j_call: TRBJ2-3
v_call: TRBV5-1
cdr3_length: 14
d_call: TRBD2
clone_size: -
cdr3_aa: CASRGTSFGDTQYF
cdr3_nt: TGCGCCAGCAGGGGGACTAGTTTCGGAGATACGCAGTATTTT

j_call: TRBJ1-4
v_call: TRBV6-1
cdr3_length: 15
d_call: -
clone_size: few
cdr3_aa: CASSLYQATNEKLFF
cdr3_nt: TGTGCCAGCAGCCTTTACCAGGCGACTAATGAAAAACTGTTTTTT

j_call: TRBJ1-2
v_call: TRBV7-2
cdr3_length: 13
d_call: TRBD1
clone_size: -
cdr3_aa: CASSYWTGVGYTF
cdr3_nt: TGTGCCAGCAGCTATTGGACAGGGGTAGGCTACACCTTC

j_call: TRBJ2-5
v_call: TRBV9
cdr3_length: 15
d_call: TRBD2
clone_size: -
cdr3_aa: CASSEGSSGLREQYF
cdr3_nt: TGTGCCAGCAGCGAGGGGTCTAGCGGCCTGCGGGAGCAGTACTTC

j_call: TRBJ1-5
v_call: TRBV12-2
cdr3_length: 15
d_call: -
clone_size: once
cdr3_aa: CASRSDRNCNQPQHF
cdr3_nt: TGTGCAAGTCGCTCAGACAGGAACTGCAATCAGCCCCAGCATTTT

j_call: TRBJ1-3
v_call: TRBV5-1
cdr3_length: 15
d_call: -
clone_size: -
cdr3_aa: CASSEAGISGNTIYF
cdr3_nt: TGCGCCAGCAGCGAGGCGGGGATCTCTGGAAACACCATATATTTT

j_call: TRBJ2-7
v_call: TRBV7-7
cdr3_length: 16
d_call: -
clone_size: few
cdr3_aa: CASSTGSRRLSYEQYF
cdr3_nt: TGTGCCAGCAGCACTGGGAGCCGTAGACTCTCCTACGAGCAGTACTTC

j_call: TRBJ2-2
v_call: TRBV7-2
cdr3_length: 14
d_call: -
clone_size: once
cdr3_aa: CASSLGQFTGELFF
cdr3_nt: TGTGCCAGCAGCTTAGGGCAGTTCACCGGGGAGCTGTTTTTT

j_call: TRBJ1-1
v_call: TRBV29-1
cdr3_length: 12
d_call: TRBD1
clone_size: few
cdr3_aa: CSANRGSTEAFF
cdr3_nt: TGCAGCGCCAACAGGGGGTCCACTGAAGCTTTCTTT